What follows are 9 T cell receptor beta chains derived from one specimen sequenced in a study of shared clonotypes between healthy human individuals. Assay: immunoSEQ multiplex PCR; the TCRdb copy retains only in-frame clones and omits some. The table shows some 2.1 million clones, with about 95% occurring only once. Naive CD8 isolation took CD45RO-negative cells positively selected for CCR7 and excluded terminally differentiated effector memory CD45RA+ cells. Source material: naive CD8+ T cells sorted from blood. These TCRs come from a man between 18 and 29 years old in good health.

The chain couples TRBV27 to TRBJ1-1, with a tentative D call TRBD1 (6 bases). The germline CDR1 and CDR2 sequences are MNHEY and SMNVEV (reference sequence). Trimming stripped 0 bases from V and 4 bases from J, with 12 bases between. CDR3 length equals 15 residues. CDR3 sequence reads: CASSLSSGAITEAFF. The CDR3 DNA reads as TGTGCCAGCAGTTTATCTTCGGGGGCAATCACTGAAGCTTTCTTT.

V and J are TRBV25-1 and TRBJ1-1, with 8 bases lining up with TRBD1. Germline-derived CDR1 and CDR2 are MGHDK and SYGVNS. V trimming: 5 bases; J trimming: 4 bases; junction bases outside the gene matches: 9. This CDR3 comprises 15 residues. CDR3 protein: CASSTIQGVSTEAFF. The DNA for the CDR3 is TGTGCCAGCAGTACAATACAGGGGGTCAGCACTGAAGCTTTCTTT.

The rearrangement joins TRBV9 to TRBJ1-1, with 9 bases matching TRBD1. CDR1 is SGDLS, CDR2 YYNGEE, per germline. The CDR3 consists of 13 residues. V lost 3 bases, J lost 11 bases, and 8 bases stayed unmatched. CDR3 DNA sequence: TGTGCCAGCAGCGGAGAGGGACAGGGCGTCGCTTTCTTT. It is translated as CASSGEGQGVAFF.

The J gene is TRBJ2-5, the V gene TRBV28; D ambiguous. There are 13 residues in the CDR3. The V end was cut by 3 bases, the J end by 5 bases, with 10 bases between. Germline lookup yields CDR1 MDHEN and CDR2 SYDVKM. This CDR3 reads CASSFGGVETQYF. In DNA form, the CDR3 reads TGTGCCAGCAGTTTTGGTGGGGTCGAGACCCAGTACTTC.

This clone turned up a few times. Within the sample, other DNA sequences also encode this same CDR3. This rearrangement joins TRBV9 to TRBJ1-3, with D perhaps TRBD1 (6 bases). The germline V and J ends were trimmed by 0 bases and 1 base, with 8 bases remaining between them. The CDR3 contains 15 residues. Germline V lookup: CDR1 SGDLS, CDR2 YYNGEE. CDR3 in DNA: TGTGCCAGCAGCGTAGAGGGGGGATCTGGAAACACCATATATTTT. The encoded protein is CASSVEGGSGNTIYF. Filled out from reference TRBV9 and TRBJ1-3, the complete variable domain reads DSGVTQTPKHLITATGQRVTLRCSPRSGDLSVYWYQQSLDQGLQFLIQYYNGEERAKGNILERFSAQQFPDLHSELNLSSLELGDSALYFCASSVEGGSGNTIYFGEGSWLTVV.

The chain employs TRBV2 and TRBJ2-7, with 7 nucleotides matching TRBD2. The J segment lost 3 bases and the V segment lost 2 bases, leaving 7 bases of the junction unmatched. The CDR3 length is 15 residues. The germline V gene has CDR1 SNHLY and CDR2 FYNNEI. The CDR3 DNA reads as TGTGCCAGCAGTGAATCACCCGAGCGGGGCTACGAGCAGTACTTC. Protein sequence: CASSESPERGYEQYF.

For the CDR3, the DNA is TGTGCCAGCAGTTACTCAGGTCCTAGCAGTGAGCAGTTCTTC. It translates to CASSYSGPSSEQFF. This sequence joins TRBV6-5 and TRBJ2-1, with a tentative D call TRBD2 (5 bases). CDR1 is MNHEY and CDR2 is SVGAGI in the germline V gene. Trimming stripped 0 bases from V and 9 bases from J, with 12 bases between. CDR3 size: 14 residues.

This chain connects TRBV6-5 to TRBJ2-5, with 8 bases matching TRBD1. The V gene end was trimmed by 8 bases and the J gene end by 2 bases; junction bases not matched to a gene: 7. Germline V lookup: CDR1 MNHEY, CDR2 SVGAGI. The CDR3 has 14 residues. In nucleotides, the CDR3 is TGTGCCAGCGGCTCGACAGGGGTTCAAGAGACCCAGTACTTC. Encoded protein: CASGSTGVQETQYF.

On this clone itself: The same CDR3 can be traced to other DNA sequences in this sample. The chain joins TRBV4-3 to TRBJ2-3, with D unclear. The V gene lost 2 bases and the J gene lost 6 bases, with 6 bases spanning the gap. The length of the CDR3 is 12 residues. CDR1 and CDR2 (germline): LGHNA, YSLEER. CDR3 nucleotides: TGCGCCAGCAGCCAACGCGGTGATACGCAGTATTTT. Amino acids: CASSQRGDTQYF.